A single sample gave rise to the 21 T cell receptor beta chains below, sequenced in a study of CD4 T cells in relation to SARS-CoV-2 and coronaviruses. Repertoires were generated with immunoSEQ multiplex PCR, while TCRdb's copy carries only in-frame clones and drops some. The sample has approximately 18,000 clones; around three quarters are singletons. Before the COVID-19 pandemic, during about 2010-2018, CD4+ T cells were taken from unexposed donors. CD4+ T cells were isolated from the cells after nine to eleven days of culture. These receptors' antigens are unknown. What was sequenced was CD4+ T cells from PBMCs, cultured in vitro. These receptors all stem from a human donor in good health.

The rearrangement links TRBV7-2 to TRBJ2-2; tentative D call: TRBD1 (6 bases). Germline CDR1 SGHTA, CDR2 FQGNSA. CDR3 size: 15 residues. V lost 5 bases and J lost 5, with 15 bases in between. The CDR3 DNA reads TGTGCCAGCAGCCAAGACAGGTCGTGGACCGGGGAGCTGTTTTTT. Its protein product is CASSQDRSWTGELFF.

The J gene is TRBJ1-5, the V gene TRBV5-1, with 8 bases fitting TRBD1. CDR1 and CDR2 (germline): SGHRS, YFSETQ. The CDR3 is 14 amino acids. With 7 bases clipped from V and 6 bases from J, the junction kept 9 bases outside the gene matches. CDR3 residues: CASRPDREGQPQHF. CDR3 coding DNA: TGCGCCAGCCGCCCGGACAGGGAGGGTCAGCCCCAGCATTTT.

The genes are TRBV10-3 and TRBJ1-1; unclear D gene. The CDR3 length is 11 residues. V gave up 7 bases and J gave up 1 base, with 4 bases separating them. The V gene's germline CDR1 is ENHRY and CDR2 SYGVKD. In nucleotides, the CDR3 is TGTGCCATCACATCGAACACTGAAGCTTTCTTT. It codes for CAITSNTEAFF.

The J gene is TRBJ2-3, the V gene TRBV13; 7 positions match TRBD2. Germline CDR1 PRHDT, CDR2 FYEKMQ (reference sequence). This CDR3 spans 17 amino acids. The J segment lost 1 base and the V segment lost 2 bases, leaving 9 bases of the junction unmatched. The CDR3 DNA sequence: TGTGCCAGCAGCTTACGTCGAGGGAGGGCCGGCACAGATACGCAGTATTTT. Translated, it gives CASSLRRGRAGTDTQYF. Variable domain in full (rest from reference TRBV13 and TRBJ2-3): AAGVIQSPRHLIKEKRETATLKCYPIPRHDTVYWYQQGPGQDPQFLISFYEKMQSDKGSIPDRFSAQQFSDYHSELNMSSLELGDSALYFCASSLRRGRAGTDTQYFGPGTRLTVL.

The chain employs TRBV5-6 and TRBJ1-5, with 11 bases matching TRBD1. V lost 4 bases to trimming and J lost 7 bases; unmatched junction nucleotides: 7. The germline V gene has CDR1 SGHDT and CDR2 YYEEEE. The CDR3 totals 15 residues. In DNA, the CDR3 is TGTGCCAGCAGCAGGAGGACAGGGGGCCGGCAGCCCCAGCATTTT. This encodes CASSRRTGGRQPQHF.

This rearrangement joins TRBV29-1 to TRBJ2-4, with D tentatively TRBD2 (7 bases). Germline-derived CDR1 and CDR2 are SQVTM and ANQGSEA. This CDR3 has 14 amino acids. V lost 7 bases and J lost 6, with 19 bases in between. The chain's CDR3 is CSGRGGNVGNIQYF. The CDR3 DNA is TGCAGCGGTAGGGGGGGGAATGTTGGAAACATTCAGTACTTC. Full variable domain (remainder filled in from reference TRBV29-1 and TRBJ2-4): SAVISQKPSRDICQRGTSLTIQCQVDSQVTMMFWYRQQPGQSLTLIATANQGSEATYESGFVIDKFPISRPNLTFSTLTVSNMSPEDSSIYLCSGRGGNVGNIQYFGAGTRLSVL.

The genes are TRBV2 and TRBJ2-3, with D perhaps matching TRBD2 (6 bases). V was cut by 9 bases and J by 2 bases, with 15 bases left in between. The CDR3 has 14 amino acids. The germline V gene has CDR1 SNHLY and CDR2 FYNNEI. This chain's CDR3 is CASIAETNTDTQYF. As DNA, the CDR3 is TGTGCCAGTATAGCGGAGACCAACACAGATACGCAGTATTTT.

This chain joins TRBV19 and TRBJ2-6; D is unclear. The germline V and J ends were trimmed by 1 base and 4 bases, with 8 bases remaining between them. Germline V gives CDR1 LNHDA, CDR2 SQIVND (reference sequence). This CDR3 region has 15 residues. The CDR3 DNA sequence: TGTGCCAGTAGTATAGCCACCCAGGGGGCCAACGTCCTGACTTTC. Protein product: CASSIATQGANVLTF.

This clone was seen only once. CDR3 nucleotides: TGTGCCAGCACCCCGGGCGGGAACTCCTACAATGAGCAGTTCTTC. This sequence encodes CASTPGGNSYNEQFF. The rearrangement joins TRBV28 to TRBJ2-1, with a possible D match to TRBD2 (6 bases). The V gene lost 7 bases and the J gene lost 0 bases, with 13 bases spanning the gap. Germline values: CDR1 MDHEN, CDR2 SYDVKM. The CDR3 is made up of 15 amino acids.

CDR3 in amino acids: CASSKASPFFLPSGRYEQYF. The DNA of the CDR3 is TGTGCCAGCAGCAAAGCTTCCCCCTTTTTTTTGCCCTCGGGTCGCTACGAGCAGTACTTC. The V gene is TRBV21-1, the J gene TRBJ2-7; the table's D gene call, TRBD2, was not cross checked with the DNA. TRBV21-1 is assigned pseudogene status. The CDR3 has 20 amino acids.

This rearrangement joins TRBV19 to TRBJ2-4; TRBD1 is a possible D gene (5 bases). This CDR3 is built from 13 residues. V lost 5 bases and J 8 bases, leaving 13 bases between the germline ends. Germline loops: CDR1 LNHDA, CDR2 SQIVND (reference sequence). Written as DNA, the CDR3 is TGTGCCAGTAGTGCCCTAGTCAGGGACATTCAGTACTTC. It yields the protein CASSALVRDIQYF.

V usage is TRBV19 and J usage is TRBJ2-1, with 12 positions matching TRBD2. V trimming: 6 bases; J trimming: 9 bases; junction bases outside the gene matches: 9. Germline assignment: CDR1 LNHDA and CDR2 SQIVND (reference sequence). The CDR3 runs to 15 residues. DNA for the CDR3: TGTGCCAGTAGGCTAGCGGGAGGGCGGGTTGGTGAGCAGTTCTTC. Protein product: CASRLAGGRVGEQFF.

This chain connects TRBV3-1 (or the pseudogene TRBV3-2) to TRBJ2-7; D not resolved. Looked up from germline, CDR1 is LGHDT and CDR2 is YNNKEL (reference sequence). V lost 1 base and J lost 0, with 13 bases in between. The CDR3 length is 16 residues. The DNA for the CDR3 is TGTGCCAGCAGCCAAGGTCCTTCTCCAAGCTCCTACGAGCAGTACTTC. Translated: CASSQGPSPSSYEQYF.

The chain has TRBV19 and TRBJ2-5, with TRBD2 matching over 11 bases. V dropped 5 bases and J dropped 5; count of bases not matched to a gene: 10. The germline CDR1 and CDR2 sequences are LNHDA and SQIVND (reference sequence). This CDR3 has 16 amino acids. CDR3 protein: CASSPGGLAEKETQYF. CDR3 in DNA: TGTGCCAGTAGTCCGGGGGGACTAGCGGAGAAGGAGACCCAGTACTTC.

The rearrangement links TRBV21-1 to TRBJ2-7; TRBD2, the D gene given by the table, was not confirmed from the DNA. TRBV21-1 corresponds to a pseudogene. This CDR3 comprises 16 residues. CDR3 nucleotide sequence: TGTGCCAGCAGCAACAATACTCGGGGGAGCTCCTACGAGCAGTACTTC. This translates into CASSNNTRGSSYEQYF.

V and J are TRBV25-1 and TRBJ2-7, with no clear D. The germline V gene has CDR1 MGHDK and CDR2 SYGVNS. The V end was cut by 4 bases, the J end by 4 bases, with 11 bases between. The CDR3 length is 13 residues. The CDR3 DNA is TGTGCCAGCAGTGTGGGTTCTTTGTACGAGCAGTACTTC. The encoded protein is CASSVGSLYEQYF.

This chain links TRBV6-5 with TRBJ2-7, with D tentatively TRBD1 or TRBD2 (5 bases each). CDR3 size: 14 residues. Between the trimmed V and J ends, which lost 10 bases and 1 base, there was a span of 17 bases. CDR1 is MNHEY and CDR2 is SVGAGI in the germline V gene. The CDR3 nucleotides read TGTGCCACCTTGGGACCTGCAGGATCCTACGAGCAGTACTTC. Translating it yields CATLGPAGSYEQYF.

V and J are TRBV19 and TRBJ2-4; D is possibly TRBD1 (6 bases). Germline lookup yields CDR1 LNHDA and CDR2 SQIVND (reference sequence). The CDR3 runs 18 residues. V lost 5 bases and J lost 0, with 20 bases in between. The CDR3 loop is CASSAAGDPSVAKNIQYF. The CDR3 DNA reads TGTGCCAGTAGTGCGGCAGGGGACCCGTCCGTAGCCAAAAACATTCAGTACTTC.

The gene calls are TRBV19 and TRBJ1-1; D ambiguous. The length of the CDR3 is 12 residues. V was clipped by 5 bases and J by 7 bases, with 11 bases between them. Germline assignment: CDR1 LNHDA and CDR2 SQIVND (reference sequence). The CDR3 region has the DNA TGTGCCAGTAGTCGGAGGGAAGATGAAGCTTTCTTT. Its protein is CASSRREDEAFF.

The chain couples TRBV25-1 to TRBJ1-2, with D perhaps matching TRBD1 (6 bases). V was cut by 4 bases and J by 8 bases, with 14 bases left in between. The CDR3 spans 13 residues. The germline gives CDR1 MGHDK, CDR2 SYGVNS. Here the CDR3 reads CASSASGGRGYTF. The CDR3, as DNA: TGTGCCAGCAGTGCGTCGGGGGGGCGAGGCTACACCTTC.

The genes are TRBV14 and TRBJ2-7; tentative D call: TRBD1 (6 bases). The germline V and J ends were trimmed by 6 bases and 4 bases, with 10 bases remaining between them. CDR3 length: 12 residues. From germline, CDR1 is SGHDN and CDR2 FVKESK. The DNA of the CDR3 is TGTGCCAGCAGTCCCCAGGGGTACGAGCAGTACTTC. This codes for CASSPQGYEQYF.